This T cell receptor beta chain was captured by sequencing in a study of blood T cell repertoires in COVID-19. About the research overall: Samples representing acute and convalescent COVID-19 were sourced from the United States, Italy and Spain. Nucleic acid was either cDNA or gDNA, and it came from T cells, B-cell-depleted T cells, or PBMCs.

The ends were cut back, 4 bases at V and 2 bases at J, with 9 bases in the middle. This CDR3 is built from 13 residues. The V gene's germline CDR1 is SGHNT and CDR2 YYREEE (reference sequence). The method was immunoSEQ multiplex PCR; TCRdb's version includes in-frame clones alone and lacks a portion of them. The sample lists hundreds of thousands of clones; around 89% were seen once. This chain joins TRBV5-4 and TRBJ1-1; D ambiguous. This sequence originates from a young woman with acute or convalescent COVID-19. Sequencing was carried out using peripheral blood. CDR3 in DNA: TGTGCCAGCAGCGCGGGTCGTAACACTGAAGCTTTCTTT. As protein: CASSAGRNTEAFF. The variable domain in full, completed from reference TRBV5-4 and TRBJ1-1, reads ETGVTQSPTHLIKTRGQQVTLRCSSQSGHNTVSWYQQALGQGPQFIFQYYREEENGRGNFPPRFSGLQFPNYSSELNVNALELDDSALYLCASSAGRNTEAFFGQGTRLTVV.